This is a list of T cell receptor beta chains from one sample in a study of tumor-infiltrating lymphocytes in localized non-small cell lung cancer. Produced via immunoSEQ multiplex PCR; TCRdb's table is partial and in-frame only. The sample lists about 12,000 clones, nearly 85% seen once, with 9% to 15% in the top ten. Input material: uninvolved lung tissue not adjacent to the tumor. All receptors come from a human donor with non-small cell lung cancer. Each CDR3 is given with its conserved first and last residue. The D gene is left open where the match is weak. Rows may omit the clone size; those that give it use once, few, many or a size class.

v_call	j_call	d_call	clone_size	cdr3_aa	cdr3_nt
TRBV13	TRBJ2-3	TRBD1	.	CASSLNRQGADTQYF	TGTGCCAGCAGCTTAAACCGCCAGGGGGCGGATACGCAGTATTTT
TRBV19	TRBJ1-2	TRBD1	.	CASSGDSLNYGYTF	TGTGCCAGTAGTGGGGACAGTTTAAACTATGGCTACACCTTC
TRBV7-9	TRBJ2-7	.	.	CASSLAGSTYEQYF	TGTGCCAGCAGCTTGGCAGGGTCTACCTACGAGCAGTACTTC
TRBV4-1	TRBJ2-5	TRBD2	.	CASSHPGLAGGPGRETQYF	TGCGCCAGCAGCCACCCCGGACTAGCGGGGGGGCCTGGGAGGGAGACCCAGTACTTC
TRBV27	TRBJ2-7	.	.	CASSPTDDRFKAYEQYF	TGTGCCAGCAGTCCTACCGACGACAGGTTCAAGGCCTACGAGCAGTACTTC
TRBV27	TRBJ2-3	TRBD1	.	CASSSRDRGFTDTQYF	TGTGCCAGCAGTTCCCGGGACAGGGGATTCACAGATACGCAGTATTTT
TRBV19	TRBJ2-1	TRBD2	.	CASSLGLAGGIGYNEQFF	TGTGCCAGTAGCCTCGGACTAGCGGGGGGCATCGGGTACAATGAGCAGTTCTTC
TRBV6-6	TRBJ2-5	TRBD2	once	CASSDVVAGKETQYF	TGTGCCAGCAGTGACGTGGTAGCGGGAAAAGAGACCCAGTACTTC
TRBV30	TRBJ1-1	.	.	CAWSGSGGPQTEAFF	TGTGCCTGGAGTGGCTCGGGGGGTCCCCAAACTGAAGCTTTCTTT
TRBV2	TRBJ2-7	.	.	CASKLTESSYEQYF	TGTGCCAGCAAGTTGACCGAGAGCTCCTACGAGCAGTACTTC
TRBV14	TRBJ2-2	TRBD2	once	CASSQDRGGDTGELFF	TGTGCCAGCAGCCAAGACCGCGGGGGGGACACCGGGGAGCTGTTTTTT
TRBV30	TRBJ1-2	TRBD1	.	CAWSRQGQAFMRSYTF	TGTGCCTGGAGTCGTCAAGGACAGGCCTTTATGAGGAGCTACACCTTC
TRBV7-9	TRBJ1-1	.	.	CASSLALGGNTEAFF	TGTGCCAGCAGCTTAGCGCTCGGGGGAAACACTGAAGCTTTCTTT
TRBV2	TRBJ2-3	.	.	CASNLVAEGDTQYF	TGTGCCAGCAACTTAGTAGCGGAGGGGGATACGCAGTATTTT
TRBV7-7	TRBJ2-2	.	.	CASSLGGSAGELFF	TGTGCCAGCAGCCTCGGGGGCTCGGCCGGGGAGCTGTTTTTT
TRBV30	TRBJ1-6	.	.	CAWSQGRGSSPLHF	TGTGCCTGGAGTCAGGGCAGGGGATCCTCACCCCTCCACTTT
TRBV30	TRBJ2-1	.	few	CAWSSNGGNEQFF	TGTGCCTGGAGTTCCAATGGGGGGAATGAGCAGTTCTTC
TRBV6-5	TRBJ1-3	.	.	CASSPVSPPGNTIYF	TGTGCCAGCAGTCCGGTTTCTCCCCCTGGAAACACCATATATTTT
TRBV4-2	TRBJ1-5	.	few	CASSQDRGHGQPQHF	TGTGCCAGCAGCCAAGACAGGGGACACGGTCAGCCCCAGCATTTT
TRBV4-2	TRBJ1-1	.	.	CASSQEEGRLNTEAFF	TGTGCCAGCAGCCAAGAAGAGGGCAGGCTCAACACTGAAGCTTTCTTT
TRBV7-2	TRBJ1-5	.	.	CASRPVPQPQHF	TGTGCCAGCAGGCCAGTACCCCAGCCCCAGCATTTT
TRBV30	TRBJ1-1	.	.	CAWRGQPNTEAFF	TGTGCCTGGAGAGGGCAGCCGAACACTGAAGCTTTCTTT
TRBV19	TRBJ1-1	TRBD1	.	CASSWPGQGNTEAFF	TGTGCCAGTAGTTGGCCCGGACAGGGGAACACTGAAGCTTTCTTT
TRBV7-2	TRBJ2-7	.	.	CASSFGLEQYF	TGTGCCAGCAGCTTCGGGCTCGAGCAGTACTTC
TRBV4-3	TRBJ1-2	TRBD1	.	CASSPKTGGYGYTF	TGCGCCAGCAGCCCCAAGACAGGGGGGTATGGCTACACCTTC
TRBV10-3	TRBJ1-3	TRBD1	few	CASSRQGESSGNTIYF	TGTGCCAGCAGTAGACAGGGGGAAAGTTCTGGAAACACCATATATTTT
TRBV9	TRBJ1-6	.	.	CASSARRTPLPDSPLHF	TGTGCCAGCAGCGCCCGTCGGACTCCTCTCCCGGATTCACCCCTCCACTTT
TRBV16	TRBJ1-3	.	few	CASSRDSGNTIYF	TGTGCCAGCAGCCGAGACTCTGGAAACACCATATATTTT
TRBV21-1	TRBJ2-3	.	.	CASSKVSSGVSTDTQYF	TGTGCCAGCAGCAAAGTCTCTAGCGGGGTTAGCACAGATACGCAGTATTTT
TRBV4-2	TRBJ2-6	.	.	CASSQDRQSGANVLTF	TGTGCCAGCAGCCAAGATCGCCAGTCTGGGGCCAACGTCCTGACTTTC
TRBV29-1	TRBJ2-7	.	.	CSVVQSYEQYF	TGCAGCGTTGTACAGAGCTACGAGCAGTACTTC
TRBV19	TRBJ1-5	.	.	CASSIRGRDQPQHF	TGTGCCAGTAGTATTAGGGGAAGGGACCAGCCCCAGCATTTT